The source of this T cell receptor (beta chain) is a study of shared clonotypes between healthy human individuals. Germline V CDR1 and CDR2: SGDLS, YYNGEE. The V end lost 3 bases, the J end lost 3 bases, and 21 bases lay between the germline ends. The CDR3 runs to 18 residues. CD8 cells regarded as naive lacked CD45RO, were positively chosen for CCR7, and omitted terminally differentiated effector memory CD45RA+ cells. Each sorted subset replicate got 200 ng genomic DNA, 25,000 to 35,000 genomes. Generated by immunoSEQ multiplex PCR, the TCRdb table keeps only in-frame clones and is missing some. The table shows 750,000 to 1,000,000 clones, with 85% to 95% occurring only once. Whole-study results and caveats: A reduction in generation probabilities was seen for non-shared clonotypes relative to those shared by all four donors.

Concerning this clone itself: Its cognate antigen is unknown.

This clonotype was sampled from a man younger than 45 in good health. Sequencing was carried out using naive CD8+ T cells sorted from blood. The chain has TRBV9 and TRBJ2-2; D is possibly TRBD1 (6 bases). The CDR3 here is CASSGGDNREGDTGELFF. CDR3 DNA: TGTGCCAGCAGCGGGGGAGATAACAGGGAAGGCGACACCGGGGAGCTGTTTTTT.